This TCR beta chain was documented in a study of blood T cell repertoires in COVID-19. Overall study context: The United States, Italy and Spain were the sources of the acute and convalescent COVID-19 samples. PBMCs, B-cell-depleted T cells, or T cells were the source of the cDNA or gDNA that made up the material.

Per the original methods: The authors estimated nucleated cell counts from reference gene primer amplification. This table comes from immunoSEQ multiplex PCR, and its TCRdb copy is limited to in-frame clones, with some not included. D and trimming were read from the DNA, whereas the V and J calls and clone size are those reported in that table. The profile shows about 39,000 clones, about 89% of them singletons. This clone was observed a few times. V trimming: 6 bases; J trimming: 8 bases; junction bases outside the gene matches: 10. Germline loops: CDR1 SGHDT, CDR2 YYEEEE. The CDR3 spans 13 residues.

Sequenced sample: peripheral blood. The TCR was taken from a man aged 50-60 years with active COVID-19. This chain links TRBV5-6 with TRBJ1-2; 7 bases align to TRBD1. The chain's CDR3 is CASTPSTGVGYTF. The DNA of the CDR3 is TGTGCCAGCACCCCCTCCACAGGGGTAGGCTACACCTTC.